Shown below are 7 T cell receptor beta chains from a single sample sequenced in a study of shared clonotypes between healthy human individuals. The data were produced by immunoSEQ multiplex PCR, yet TCRdb's version contains in-frame clones alone and is incomplete. This table has some 2.3 million clones, over 85% appearing once. The sample was naive CD4+ T cells from PBMCs. Noted subset: CD45RA+ positively selected. The receptors come from a man aged 18 to 29 in good health. Some clones in this sample may be carry-over from other donors' samples.

This chain joins TRBV11-2 and TRBJ2-7; D not certain. The germline V gene encodes CDR1 SGHAT and CDR2 FQNNGV. The ends were cut back, 6 bases at V and 3 bases at J, with 12 bases in the middle. The CDR3 sequence is 13 residues long. The CDR3 DNA follows: TGTGCCAGCAGGCCTATATTAGGCTACGAGCAGTACTTC. Its protein product is CASRPILGYEQYF.

This clone appeared a single time. This chain joins TRBV11-1 and TRBJ2-5; D may be TRBD1 or TRBD2 (5 bases each). This CDR3 has 13 amino acids. Looked up from germline, CDR1 is SGHAT and CDR2 is FQDESV (reference sequence). The V gene lost 5 bases and the J gene lost 4 bases, with 11 bases spanning the gap. As DNA, the CDR3 is TGTGCCAGCAGCACGGGGCCCTTAGAGACCCAGTACTTC. This sequence encodes CASSTGPLETQYF.

This clone has only a few counts. V gene TRBV10-3 combines with J gene TRBJ1-1; 7 bases line up with TRBD1. J lost 5 bases, V lost 4 bases, and 7 bases had no gene match. Germline CDR1 ENHRY, CDR2 SYGVKD. The CDR3 sequence is 14 residues long. CDR3 sequence (DNA): TGTGCCATCAGTGGATCTACAGGGGATACTGAAGCTTTCTTT. Translating gives CAISGSTGDTEAFF.

The rearrangement joins TRBV25-1 to TRBJ2-1; unclear D gene. Germline V CDR1 and CDR2: MGHDK, SYGVNS. Trimming left V 1 base short and J 2 bases short, with 3 bases between. The CDR3 loop spans 13 amino acids. The CDR3 nucleotides are TGTGCCAGCAGTGAATTCACCTACAATGAGCAGTTCTTC. This encodes CASSEFTYNEQFF.

The V and J genes are TRBV7-2 and TRBJ2-7; the match to TRBD2 covers 7 bases. CDR1 SGHTA and CDR2 FQGNSA come from the germline V gene. The CDR3 loop spans 15 amino acids. The V and J ends lost 0 bases and 4 bases, in that order; junction bases with no gene match: 6. CDR3 DNA sequence: TGTGCCAGCAGCTTAGCGGGCGTCGGGAGGTACGAGCAGTACTTC. This encodes CASSLAGVGRYEQYF.

This rearrangement joins TRBV7-3 to TRBJ2-2, with TRBD2 matching 8 bases. J gave up 1 base and V 0 bases, and 1 base lay outside the gene matches. Germline CDR1 reads SGHTA; CDR2 reads FQGTGA. The CDR3 is 16 residues long. As DNA, the CDR3 is TGTGCCAGCAGCTTAACCGGGACTAGGAACACCGGGGAGCTGTTTTTT. It is translated as CASSLTGTRNTGELFF.

V is TRBV7-3 and J is TRBJ2-5; 9 bases line up with TRBD2. The length of the CDR3 is 17 residues. V lost 6 bases, J lost 0 bases, and 11 bases stayed unmatched. Germline CDR1 SGHTA, CDR2 FQGTGA. The CDR3 loop reads CASSRNGLAGNQETQYF. The CDR3 DNA reads as TGTGCCAGCAGTCGTAATGGGCTAGCGGGGAACCAAGAGACCCAGTACTTC.